This T cell receptor beta chain was profiled in a study of graft-versus-host responses after intestinal transplantation. Sequenced by immunoSEQ multiplex PCR; TCRdb stores in-frame clones only, minus some. Altogether 70,000 or so clones are present, 84% being singletons, with the ten largest covering 0.35% to 0.45%. Remarks on this clone: Its target is not known.

Trimming removed 0 bases from V and 7 bases from J, with 15 bases in between. Germline V gives CDR1 MNHEY, CDR2 SVGAGI. This CDR3 is 15 amino acids long. This sequence originates from a human donor who was the organ donor for an intestinal transplant. The V and J genes are TRBV6-5 and TRBJ1-2, with D possibly TRBD1 on 6 matching bases. The material sequenced was unstimulated CD4+ T cells sorted from spleen or lymph node cells, taken before transplant. CDR3: CASSYSTGGGLGYTF. CDR3 DNA sequence: TGTGCCAGCAGTTACTCGACGGGGGGCGGTCTTGGCTACACCTTC.